The clone carrying this T cell receptor (beta chain) was detected a few times. The antigen remains unidentified. Regarding time point: longitudinal time-point 3. Among the participants, healthy controls were blood bank volunteers in Maryland, USA. Unsorted libraries were generated from 2 million PBMCs held at -80 degrees C. The data are from a study of neurological immune-mediated disorders. Whole-study findings and limits: No CDR3 amino acid sequences were shared by expanded clones across subjects, suggesting private repertoires in all groups.

MiXCR, applied by TCRdb to the 5' RACE reads, yields one record per CDR3 protein. The sample holds approximately 58,000 distinct CDR3 sequences, approximately 8.4% seen once. V shed 6 bases, J shed 4 bases, and the junction held 5 bases outside the gene matches. The CDR3 is 14 residues long. The V gene's germline CDR1 is SGHTA and CDR2 FQGNSA. This chain joins TRBV7-2 and TRBJ2-3; 9 bases agree with TRBD2. Sequencing used PBMCs. The sequence was obtained from a woman aged 40 to 55 in good health. The DNA of the CDR3 is TGTGCCAGCAGGTCGAGGACTAGCGCAGATACGCAGTATTTT. This encodes CASRSRTSADTQYF.